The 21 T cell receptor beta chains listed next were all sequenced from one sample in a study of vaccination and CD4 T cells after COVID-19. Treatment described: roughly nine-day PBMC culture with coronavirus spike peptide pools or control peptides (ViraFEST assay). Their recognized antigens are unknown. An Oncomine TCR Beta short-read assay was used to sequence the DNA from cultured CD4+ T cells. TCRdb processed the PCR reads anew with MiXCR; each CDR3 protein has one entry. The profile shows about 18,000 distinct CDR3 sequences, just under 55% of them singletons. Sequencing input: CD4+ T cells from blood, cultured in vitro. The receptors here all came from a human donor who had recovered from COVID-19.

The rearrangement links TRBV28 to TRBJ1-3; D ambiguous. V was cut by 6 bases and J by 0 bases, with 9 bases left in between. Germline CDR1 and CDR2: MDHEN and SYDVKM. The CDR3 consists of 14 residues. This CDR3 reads CASSARDSGNTIYF. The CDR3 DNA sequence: TGTGCCAGCAGCGCGCGGGACTCTGGAAACACCATATATTTT.

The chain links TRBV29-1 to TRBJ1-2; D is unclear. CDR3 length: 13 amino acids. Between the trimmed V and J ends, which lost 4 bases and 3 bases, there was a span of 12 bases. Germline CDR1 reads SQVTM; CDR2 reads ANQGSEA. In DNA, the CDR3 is TGCAGCGTTGTGCGGGTTGCGGACTATGGCTACACCTTC. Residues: CSVVRVADYGYTF.

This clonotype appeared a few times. CDR3 in amino acids: CASSPGLARGDIQYF. In DNA, the CDR3 is TGTGCCAGCAGTCCGGGACTAGCGCGCGGGGACATTCAGTACTTC. The chain joins TRBV6-1 to TRBJ2-4; TRBD2 matches 10 bases. The CDR3 consists of 15 residues. After removal of 5 bases from V and 8 bases from J, the junction contained 9 bases not matched to a gene. In germline, CDR1 is MNHNS, CDR2 SASEGT.

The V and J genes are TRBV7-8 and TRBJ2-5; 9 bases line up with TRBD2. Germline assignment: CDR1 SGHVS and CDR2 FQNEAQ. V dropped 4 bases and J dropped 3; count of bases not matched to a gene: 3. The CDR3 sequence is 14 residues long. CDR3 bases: TGTGCCAGCAGCTCAGGGACTAGCAAAGAGACCCAGTACTTC. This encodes CASSSGTSKETQYF.

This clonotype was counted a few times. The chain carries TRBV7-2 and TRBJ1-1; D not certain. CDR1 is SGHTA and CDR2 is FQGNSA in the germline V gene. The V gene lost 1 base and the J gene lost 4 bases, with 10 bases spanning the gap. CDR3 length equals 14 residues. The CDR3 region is CASSLVPSGTEAFF. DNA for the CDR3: TGTGCCAGCAGCTTAGTTCCCTCGGGCACTGAAGCTTTCTTT.

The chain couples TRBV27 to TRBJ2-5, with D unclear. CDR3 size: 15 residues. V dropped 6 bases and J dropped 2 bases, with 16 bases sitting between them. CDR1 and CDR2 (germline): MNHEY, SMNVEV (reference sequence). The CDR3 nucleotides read TGTGCCAGCAGCCTAAGAAAGATAAGACAAGAGACCCAGTACTTC. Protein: CASSLRKIRQETQYF.

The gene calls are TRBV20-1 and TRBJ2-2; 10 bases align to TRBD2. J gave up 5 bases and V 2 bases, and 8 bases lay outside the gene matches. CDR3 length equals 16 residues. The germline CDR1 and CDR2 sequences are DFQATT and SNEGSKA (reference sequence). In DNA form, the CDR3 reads TGCAGTGCTAGATTTCTAGCGGGAGTAGATACCGGGGAGCTGTTTTTT. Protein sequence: CSARFLAGVDTGELFF.

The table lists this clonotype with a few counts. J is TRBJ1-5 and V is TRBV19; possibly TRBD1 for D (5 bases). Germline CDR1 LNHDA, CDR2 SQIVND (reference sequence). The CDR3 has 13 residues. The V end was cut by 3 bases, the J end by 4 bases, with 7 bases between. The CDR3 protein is CASSIRGNQPQHF. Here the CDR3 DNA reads TGTGCCAGTAGTATCCGGGGGAATCAGCCCCAGCATTTT.

The CDR3 spells CASSKTRGAPKSEAFF. The CDR3, as DNA: TGTGCCAGCTCCAAGACGAGGGGCGCCCCTAAGAGTGAAGCTTTCTTT. The rearrangement links TRBV27 to TRBJ1-1, with a tentative D call TRBD1 (5 bases). Germline V lookup: CDR1 MNHEY, CDR2 SMNVEV (reference sequence). The V gene lost 8 bases and the J gene lost 7 bases, with 26 bases spanning the gap. CDR3 length: 16 amino acids.

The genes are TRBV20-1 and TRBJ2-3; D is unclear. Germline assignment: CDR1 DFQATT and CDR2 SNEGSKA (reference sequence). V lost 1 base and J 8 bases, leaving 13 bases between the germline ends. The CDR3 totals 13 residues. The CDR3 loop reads CSARVRIPGTQYF. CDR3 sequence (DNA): TGCAGTGCTAGAGTCCGAATCCCGGGTACGCAGTATTTT.

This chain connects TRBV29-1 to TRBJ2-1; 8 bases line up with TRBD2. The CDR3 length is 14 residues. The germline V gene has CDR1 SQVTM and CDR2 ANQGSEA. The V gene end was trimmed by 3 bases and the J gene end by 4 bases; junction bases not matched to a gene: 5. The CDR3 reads CSVEAVAGYNEQFF. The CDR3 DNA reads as TGCAGCGTTGAGGCGGTAGCGGGATACAATGAGCAGTTCTTC.

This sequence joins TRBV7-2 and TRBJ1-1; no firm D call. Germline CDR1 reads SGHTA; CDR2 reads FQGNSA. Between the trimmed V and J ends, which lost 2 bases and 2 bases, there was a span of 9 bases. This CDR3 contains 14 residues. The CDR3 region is CASSLSGGNTEAFF. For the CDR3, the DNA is TGTGCCAGCAGCTTAAGCGGAGGCAACACTGAAGCTTTCTTT.

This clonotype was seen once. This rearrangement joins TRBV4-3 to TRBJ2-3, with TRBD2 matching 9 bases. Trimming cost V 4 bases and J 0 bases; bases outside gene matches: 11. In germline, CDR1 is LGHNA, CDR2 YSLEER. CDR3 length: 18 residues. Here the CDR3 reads CASSLETATSGSTDTQYF. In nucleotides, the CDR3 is TGCGCCAGCAGCCTCGAAACGGCGACTAGCGGAAGCACAGATACGCAGTATTTT.

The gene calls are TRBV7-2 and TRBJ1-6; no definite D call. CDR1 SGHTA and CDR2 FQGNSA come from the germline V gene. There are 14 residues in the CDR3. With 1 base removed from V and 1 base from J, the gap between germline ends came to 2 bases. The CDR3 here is CASSLGSYNSPLHF. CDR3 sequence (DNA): TGTGCCAGCAGCTTAGGGTCCTATAATTCACCCCTCCACTTT.

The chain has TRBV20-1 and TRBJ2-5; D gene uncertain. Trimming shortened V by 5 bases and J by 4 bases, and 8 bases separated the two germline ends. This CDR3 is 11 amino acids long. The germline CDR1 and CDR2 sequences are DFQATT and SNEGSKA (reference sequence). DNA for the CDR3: TGCAGTGCTCGCTCCTTAGAGACCCAGTACTTC. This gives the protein CSARSLETQYF.

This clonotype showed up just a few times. CDR3 coding DNA: TGTGCCAGCAGTTCCTGGACAGGGAACACTGAAGCTTTCTTT. It encodes CASSSWTGNTEAFF. The gene calls are TRBV12-3 or TRBV12-4 and TRBJ1-1; the match to TRBD1 covers 7 bases. Trimming removed 4 bases from V and 1 base from J; junction bases left unmatched: 3. The CDR3 spans 14 residues.

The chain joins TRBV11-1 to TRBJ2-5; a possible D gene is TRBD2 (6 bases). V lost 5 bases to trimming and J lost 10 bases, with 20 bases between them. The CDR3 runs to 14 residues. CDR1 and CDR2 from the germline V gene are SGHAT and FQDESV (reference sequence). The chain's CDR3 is CASSTTRAPGVQYF. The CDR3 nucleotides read TGTGCCAGCAGCACCACCCGGGCCCCGGGGGTCCAGTACTTC.

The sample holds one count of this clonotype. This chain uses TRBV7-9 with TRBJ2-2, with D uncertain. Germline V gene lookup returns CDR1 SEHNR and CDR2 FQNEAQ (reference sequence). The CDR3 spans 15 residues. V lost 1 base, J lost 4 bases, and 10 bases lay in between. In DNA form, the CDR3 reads TGTGCCAGCAGCTTAGACGGGCCGGGCACCGGGGAGCTGTTTTTT. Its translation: CASSLDGPGTGELFF.

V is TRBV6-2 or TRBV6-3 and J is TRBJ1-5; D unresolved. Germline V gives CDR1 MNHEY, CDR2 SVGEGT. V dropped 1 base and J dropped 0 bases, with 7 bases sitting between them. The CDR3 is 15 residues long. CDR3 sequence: CASSYLWDSNQPQHF. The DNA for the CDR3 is TGTGCCAGCAGTTACTTATGGGATAGCAATCAGCCCCAGCATTTT.

The CDR3 loop is CASSSSHSNYNEQFF. DNA of the CDR3: TGTGCCAGCAGCTCTAGCCACTCAAACTACAATGAGCAGTTCTTC. The chain carries TRBV11-3 and TRBJ2-1; the D gene is possibly TRBD2 (5 bases). V lost 4 bases and J lost 3, with 13 bases in between. Looked up from germline, CDR1 is SGHNT and CDR2 is YENEEA. This CDR3 contains 15 residues.

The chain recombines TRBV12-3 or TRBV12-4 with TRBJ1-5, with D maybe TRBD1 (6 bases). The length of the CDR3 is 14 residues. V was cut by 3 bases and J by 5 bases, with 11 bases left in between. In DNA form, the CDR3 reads TGTGCCAGCAGTTTTTCGGGGGGCGATCAGCCCCAGCATTTT. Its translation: CASSFSGGDQPQHF.